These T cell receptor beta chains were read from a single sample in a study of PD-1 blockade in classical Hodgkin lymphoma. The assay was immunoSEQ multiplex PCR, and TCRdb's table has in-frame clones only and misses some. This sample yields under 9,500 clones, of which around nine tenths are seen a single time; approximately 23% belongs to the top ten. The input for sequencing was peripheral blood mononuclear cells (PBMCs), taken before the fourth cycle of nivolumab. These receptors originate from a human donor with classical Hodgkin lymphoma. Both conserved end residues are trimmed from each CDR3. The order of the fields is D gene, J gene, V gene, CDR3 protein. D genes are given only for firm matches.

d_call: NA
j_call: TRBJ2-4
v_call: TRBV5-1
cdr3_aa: ASSLFRGTEGIQY

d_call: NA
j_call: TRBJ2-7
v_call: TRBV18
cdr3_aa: ASSPAGSPYEQY

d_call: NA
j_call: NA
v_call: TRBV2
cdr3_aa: ASSPNTYEQY

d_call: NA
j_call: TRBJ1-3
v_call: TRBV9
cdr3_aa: ASSPSNSGNTIY

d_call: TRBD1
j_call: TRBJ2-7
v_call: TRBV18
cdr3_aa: ASSPTGGNEQY

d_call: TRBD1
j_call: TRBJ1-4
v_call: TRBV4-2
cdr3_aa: ASSLYPGTGGKGSEKLF

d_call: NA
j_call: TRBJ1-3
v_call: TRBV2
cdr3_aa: ARQGVGSGNTIY

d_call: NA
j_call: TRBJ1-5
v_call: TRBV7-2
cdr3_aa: ASSPKSGPGGNQPQH

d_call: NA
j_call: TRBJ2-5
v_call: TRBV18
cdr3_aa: ASSPVAEGGETQY

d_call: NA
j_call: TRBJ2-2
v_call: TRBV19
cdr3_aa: ASNPLNTGELF

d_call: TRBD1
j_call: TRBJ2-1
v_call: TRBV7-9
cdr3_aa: ASSKGQGGYNEQF

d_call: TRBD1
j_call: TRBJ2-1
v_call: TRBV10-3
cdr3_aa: AISAGTGDRDEQF

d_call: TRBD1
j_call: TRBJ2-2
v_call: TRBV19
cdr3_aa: ASSIYRGTGELF

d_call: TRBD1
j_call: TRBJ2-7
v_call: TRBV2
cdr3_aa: ASSALQGANEQY

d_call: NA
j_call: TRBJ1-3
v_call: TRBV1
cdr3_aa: TSSQDGCATIY

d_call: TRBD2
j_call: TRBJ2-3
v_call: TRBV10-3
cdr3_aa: AIRASGGQGDTQY

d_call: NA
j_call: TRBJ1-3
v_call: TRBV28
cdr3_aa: ASSSPQGLGPYSGNTIY

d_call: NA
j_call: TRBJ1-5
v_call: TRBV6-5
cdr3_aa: ASSYIQSNQPQH

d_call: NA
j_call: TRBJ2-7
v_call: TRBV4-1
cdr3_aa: ASSQEGSLGAHGEQY

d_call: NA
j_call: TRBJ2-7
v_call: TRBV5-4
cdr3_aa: ASSPTGSSSYEQY

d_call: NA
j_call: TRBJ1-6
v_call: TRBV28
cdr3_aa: ASRGGNSPLH

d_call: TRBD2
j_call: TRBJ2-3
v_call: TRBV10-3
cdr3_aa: AITGLAGGTDTQY

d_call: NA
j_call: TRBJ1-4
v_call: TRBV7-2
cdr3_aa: ASSLTATTNEKLF

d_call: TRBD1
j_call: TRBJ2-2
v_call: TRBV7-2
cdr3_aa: ASTFGQGNTGELF

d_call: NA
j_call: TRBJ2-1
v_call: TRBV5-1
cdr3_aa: ASSSMTSYNEQF

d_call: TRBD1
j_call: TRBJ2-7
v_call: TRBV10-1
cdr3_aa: ASSESGTGNEQY

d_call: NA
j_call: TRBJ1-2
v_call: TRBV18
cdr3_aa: ASSPGGNYGYT

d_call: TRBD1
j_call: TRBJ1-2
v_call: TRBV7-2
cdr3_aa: ASSLGQGDYGYT

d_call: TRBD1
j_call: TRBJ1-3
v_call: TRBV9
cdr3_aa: ASSERDSIFSGNTIY

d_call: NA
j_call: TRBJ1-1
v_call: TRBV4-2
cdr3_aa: ASSQNTGIAF